The 26 T cell receptor beta chains given below trace back to one sample, sequenced in a study of monozygotic twins with inflammatory bowel disease. Each CDR3 protein gets one entry in TCRdb, which reprocessed the 5' RACE reads and gives no DNA. The table lists fewer than 400,000 distinct CDR3 sequences. The specimen was blood. The receptors shown here come from a human donor with ulcerative colitis or Crohn's disease, or a healthy co-twin of an affected twin (not recorded which).

The CDR3 here is CASRMQGSGNTIYF. The J gene is TRBJ1-3, the V gene TRBV2. Germline V lookup: CDR1 SNHLY, CDR2 FYNNEI. The CDR3 extends over 14 amino acids.

The J gene is TRBJ2-5, the V gene TRBV7-2; TCRdb's D gene call, TRBD2, goes unchecked for lack of DNA. Germline V gene lookup returns CDR1 SGHTA and CDR2 FQGNSA. There are 16 residues in the CDR3. CDR3 residues: CASSLLSGTSGETQYF.

The chain links TRBV9 to TRBJ2-1. The CDR3 totals 12 residues. The germline CDR1 and CDR2 sequences are SGDLS and YYNGEE. The CDR3 here is CASSVAGMEQFF.

The chain couples TRBV27 to TRBJ2-2; no DNA is available, so the TRBD1 call from TCRdb remains unchecked. In germline, CDR1 is MNHEY, CDR2 SMNVEV (reference sequence). This CDR3 contains 16 residues. The CDR3 loop reads CASSYGGQGTTGELFF.

The V gene is TRBV7-2, the J gene TRBJ1-1. The CDR3 consists of 13 residues. CDR1 SGHTA and CDR2 FQGNSA come from the germline V gene. CDR3 region: CASNSRRSNEAFF. Drawing the rest from reference TRBV7-2 and TRBJ1-1, the complete variable domain is GAGVSQSPSNKVTEKGKDVELRCDPISGHTALYWYRQSLGQGLEFLIYFQGNSAPDKSGLPSDRFSAERTGGSVSTLTIQRTQQEDSAVYLCASNSRRSNEAFFGQGTRLTVV.

The CDR3 here is CASSYPKTGSAETQYF. The J gene is TRBJ2-5, the V gene TRBV6-5; TCRdb gives TRBD1 as the D gene, but with no DNA this cannot be confirmed. The CDR3 totals 16 residues. From germline, CDR1 is MNHEY and CDR2 SVGAGI.

The chain couples TRBV28 to TRBJ2-5; the D gene TCRdb calls, TRBD1, cannot be checked with no DNA. Germline CDR1 reads MDHEN; CDR2 reads SYDVKM. The CDR3 totals 17 residues. The CDR3 spells CASKYSGSGGIVETQYF. The variable domain in full, with the rest retrieved from reference TRBV28 and TRBJ2-5, is DVKVTQSSRYLVKRTGEKVFLECVQDMDHENMFWYRQDPGLGLRLIYFSYDVKMKEKGDIPEGYSVSREKKERFSLILESASTNQTSMYLCASKYSGSGGIVETQYFGPGTRLLVL.

CDR3 in amino acids: CSARDPAGGNYNEQFF. This chain joins TRBV20-1 and TRBJ2-1; TCRdb calls TRBD2, which cannot be checked without DNA. CDR1 is DFQATT, CDR2 SNEGSKA, per germline (reference sequence). The CDR3 sequence is 16 residues long.

The chain joins TRBV7-3 to TRBJ2-5; TCRdb outputs TRBD1, but without DNA this stays unchecked. Germline loops: CDR1 SGHTA, CDR2 FQGTGA. The CDR3 is 14 residues long. The CDR3 here is CASSFTGGLETQYF.

The rearrangement uses TRBV6-5 and TRBJ2-3; the D call from TCRdb, TRBD1, cannot be confirmed without DNA. CDR3 size: 13 residues. The V gene's germline CDR1 is MNHEY and CDR2 SVGAGI. The CDR3 spells CASSWTPSDTQYF.

This chain joins TRBV18 and TRBJ1-4; the TCRdb D gene call, TRBD1, has no DNA to confirm it. Per the germline V gene, CDR1 is KGHSH and CDR2 is LQKENI. CDR3 length: 19 amino acids. The CDR3: CASSPLGQGAPATNEKLFF.

V and J are TRBV20-1 and TRBJ1-3; TCRdb returns TRBD1, unconfirmable since there is no DNA. CDR3 size: 14 residues. Germline loops: CDR1 DFQATT, CDR2 SNEGSKA (reference sequence). CDR3 loop: CSADRGLSGNTIYF.

V usage is TRBV20-1 and J usage is TRBJ2-7. This CDR3 comprises 15 residues. CDR1 is DFQATT and CDR2 is SNEGSKA in the germline V gene (reference sequence). The CDR3 sequence is CSAQFRVTSSYEQYF.

The chain recombines TRBV5-6 with TRBJ1-3; TCRdb's D call, TRBD1, is unchecked because there is no DNA. Germline CDR1 SGHDT, CDR2 YYEEEE. This CDR3 is built from 17 residues. CDR3 region: CASSLRSGQGAGNTIYF.

The chain joins TRBV5-1 to TRBJ2-5; the TCRdb D gene call, TRBD1, has no DNA to confirm it. This CDR3 contains 16 residues. From germline, CDR1 is SGHRS and CDR2 YFSETQ. The CDR3 sequence is CASSFRLAPSEETQYF.

CDR3 amino acids: CASSAPDPEYF. The chain links TRBV6-1 to TRBJ2-7; TCRdb's D call of TRBD1 is untestable without DNA. This CDR3 has 11 residues. Germline V gene lookup returns CDR1 MNHNS and CDR2 SASEGT.

The chain links TRBV19 to TRBJ2-5; TCRdb returns TRBD1, unconfirmable since there is no DNA. This CDR3 has 19 amino acids. Looked up from germline, CDR1 is LNHDA and CDR2 is SQIVND (reference sequence). The chain's CDR3 is CASSIKKGIRDRDQETQYF.

The J gene is TRBJ2-7, the V gene TRBV5-1; the TCRdb call, TRBD2, lacks DNA for checking. The CDR3 runs 13 residues. Germline V gene lookup returns CDR1 SGHRS and CDR2 YFSETQ. CDR3 sequence: CASSLAAGSEQYF.

This rearrangement joins TRBV10-3 to TRBJ2-7; lacking DNA, the TRBD1 call made by TCRdb goes unchecked. The CDR3 consists of 15 residues. The germline CDR1 and CDR2 sequences are ENHRY and SYGVKD. The CDR3 region is CAISGHSGTAYEQYF.

This sequence joins TRBV5-1 and TRBJ1-6; the TRBD1 assignment by TCRdb is unverifiable without DNA. This CDR3 contains 15 residues. Germline V gene lookup returns CDR1 SGHRS and CDR2 YFSETQ. CDR3 in amino acids: CASSWGTGAKSPLHF.

The genes are TRBV15 and TRBJ2-7. This CDR3 is 14 amino acids long. Germline-derived CDR1 and CDR2 are LNHNV and YYDKDF (reference sequence). This CDR3 reads CATSKIGGLYEQYF.

The V gene is TRBV30, the J gene TRBJ1-5. From germline, CDR1 is GTSNPN and CDR2 SVGIG (reference sequence). The CDR3 has 15 amino acids. The CDR3 reads CAWSAAGYSNQPQHF.

This chain connects TRBV24-1 to TRBJ2-6; TCRdb's D call, TRBD1, is unchecked because there is no DNA. Germline CDR1 and CDR2: KGHDR and SFDVKD. The CDR3 spans 17 residues. The CDR3: CATQGHTTSSGANVLTF.

This chain uses TRBV28 with TRBJ2-1; the D gene TCRdb calls, TRBD1, cannot be checked with no DNA. The germline CDR1 and CDR2 sequences are MDHEN and SYDVKM. The CDR3 consists of 13 residues. This CDR3 is CASSSSGVGEQFF.

The rearrangement joins TRBV12-3 or TRBV12-4 to TRBJ2-7. This CDR3 has 14 amino acids. The CDR3: CASRETGASSEQYF.

This chain uses TRBV15 with TRBJ2-1; TCRdb's D gene call, TRBD2, goes unchecked for lack of DNA. Per the germline V gene, CDR1 is LNHNV and CDR2 is YYDKDF (reference sequence). This CDR3 contains 18 residues. CDR3 amino acids: CATSSLGTFGREDREQFF.